This TCR beta chain was sequenced during a study of cytotoxic CD8 clonotypes in ibrutinib-treated CLL. Assay used: immunoSEQ multiplex PCR; TCRdb lists only in-frame clones, some missing. The sample lists about 45,000 clones, approximately 70% occurring once. V shed 7 bases and J shed 4 bases, with 7 bases lying between them. Germline-derived CDR1 and CDR2 are SNHLY and FYNNEI. The CDR3 runs 12 residues. Here the sequenced sample was PBMCs, taken after 24 months of ibrutinib treatment. The chain uses TRBV2 and TRBJ2-2, with D hard to call. This sequence originates from a human donor with chronic lymphocytic leukemia. The CDR3 region has the DNA TGTGCCAGCATTATGGCCACCGGGGAGCTGTTTTTT. This codes for CASIMATGELFF.